The 8 T cell receptor beta chains below were found in one sample sequenced in a study of CD8 T cells in Susac syndrome. It was with random hexamers that 0.5 to 1 ug RNA was reverse transcribed. TCRdb re-called the immunoSEQ multiplex PCR reads with MiXCR, one entry per CDR3 protein. The sample carries roughly 140,000 distinct CDR3 sequences, about 95% recorded once. Sequenced sample: CD8+ T cells from PBMCs. These receptors came from a human donor with multiple sclerosis.

This rearrangement joins TRBV20-1 to TRBJ1-1; 7 bases fit TRBD1. Germline-derived CDR1 and CDR2 are DFQATT and SNEGSKA (reference sequence). This CDR3 contains 13 residues. The CDR3 protein is CSGGGQTNTEAFF. Here the CDR3 DNA reads TGCAGCGGCGGGGGACAGACGAACACTGAAGCTTTCTTT.

The genes are TRBV2 and TRBJ2-3; 7 nucleotides line up with TRBD2. This CDR3 region has 15 residues. Germline CDR1 and CDR2: SNHLY and FYNNEI. The ends lost 6 bases at V and 2 bases at J; junction bases unmatched: 8. The CDR3 DNA sequence: TGTGCCAGCAGCGGAGGGAGGGTAAACACAGATACGCAGTATTTT. Its protein product is CASSGGRVNTDTQYF.

The CDR3: CASTQGGETQYF. The CDR3 region has the DNA TGTGCCAGTACGCAGGGAGGGGAGACCCAGTACTTC. The V gene is TRBV11-2, the J gene TRBJ2-5; TRBD2 aligns across 7 bases. The V gene end was trimmed by 9 bases and the J gene end by 5 bases; junction bases not matched to a gene: 6. The CDR3 contains 12 residues. CDR1 SGHAT and CDR2 FQNNGV come from the germline V gene.

The rearrangement uses TRBV7-9 and TRBJ1-1, with D possibly TRBD1 on 5 matching bases. The germline V gene encodes CDR1 SEHNR and CDR2 FQNEAQ (reference sequence). The V gene lost 3 bases and the J gene lost 3 bases, with 17 bases spanning the gap. The CDR3 has 16 residues. CDR3 residues: CASSFKRTVGDTEAFF. The CDR3 DNA reads as TGTGCCAGCAGCTTTAAGCGGACTGTGGGGGACACTGAAGCTTTCTTT.

The J gene is TRBJ2-3, the V gene TRBV9; D is possibly TRBD2 (5 bases). Germline CDR1 reads SGDLS; CDR2 reads YYNGEE. The CDR3 loop spans 13 amino acids. V lost 0 bases, J lost 4 bases, and 6 bases lay in between. CDR3 DNA: TGTGCCAGCAGCGTAGAGGAGGCAGATACGCAGTATTTT. Residues: CASSVEEADTQYF.

The chain employs TRBV6-6 and TRBJ1-6; D gene unclear. The CDR3 length is 14 residues. Germline CDR1 is MNHNY and CDR2 is SVGAGI (reference sequence). V lost 0 bases to trimming and J lost 7 bases, with 7 bases between them. Here the CDR3 reads CASSYSGWNSPLHF. CDR3 coding DNA: TGTGCCAGCAGTTACTCAGGGTGGAATTCACCCCTCCACTTT.

CDR3 loop: CACLMGSNTEAFF. The DNA of the CDR3 is TGTGCCTGTCTAATGGGGTCGAACACTGAAGCTTTCTTT. V gene TRBV30 combines with J gene TRBJ1-1; no clear D. Germline V CDR1 and CDR2: GTSNPN, SVGIG (reference sequence). V lost 6 bases to trimming and J lost 1 base, with 12 bases between them. The CDR3 is 13 amino acids. Using reference TRBV30 and TRBJ1-1 for the parts outside the CDR3, the full variable domain is SQTIHQWPATLVQPVGSPLSLECTVEGTSNPNLYWYRQAAGRGLQLLFYSVGIGQISSEVPQNLSASRPQDRQFILSSKKLLLSDSGFYLCACLMGSNTEAFFGQGTRLTVV.

This clonotype turned up a few times. V and J are TRBV18 and TRBJ2-1; D is tentatively TRBD1 or TRBD2 (5 bases each). CDR3 length: 12 amino acids. Between the trimmed V and J ends, which lost 2 bases and 10 bases, there was a span of 9 bases. CDR1 is KGHSH and CDR2 is LQKENI in the germline V gene. In DNA, the CDR3 is TGTGCCAGCTCACCATCGGGGCGCGAGCAGTTCTTC. It yields the protein CASSPSGREQFF.